This entry concerns a single TCR beta chain. This sample is drawn from a study of blood T cell repertoires in COVID-19. Study context: Spain, Italy and the United States supplied samples that represented acute and convalescent COVID-19.

CDR1 and CDR2 from the germline V gene are MDHEN and SYDVKM. This CDR3 is 13 amino acids long. Trimming removed 5 bases from V and 8 bases from J, with 15 bases in between. Clones were sequenced by immunoSEQ multiplex PCR, and TCRdb holds only the in-frame ones, with some missing. The sample lists 440,000 or so clones, about nine tenths occurring once. Sequenced material: peripheral blood. The gene calls are TRBV28 and TRBJ2-5; D unresolved. This TCR came from a woman between 40 and 50 years old with COVID-19, enrolled during active disease. In DNA, the CDR3 is TGTGCCAGCAGTACCACTTACAGTTCAACCCAGTACTTC. Translated: CASSTTYSSTQYF. The variable domain in full, with the rest retrieved from reference TRBV28 and TRBJ2-5, is DVKVTQSSRYLVKRTGEKVFLECVQDMDHENMFWYRQDPGLGLRLIYFSYDVKMKEKGDIPEGYSVSREKKERFSLILESASTNQTSMYLCASSTTYSSTQYFGPGTRLLVL.